This T cell receptor (beta chain) was sequenced for a study of blood T cell repertoires in COVID-19. Some clones are missing from TCRdb's copy, which holds only in-frame ones; the method was immunoSEQ multiplex PCR. Of tens of thousands of clones listed, around nine tenths were seen once; the top ten hold 16%. The material sequenced was peripheral blood. The TCR comes from a man in his 60s with active or convalescent COVID-19.

In DNA, the CDR3 is TGTGCCAGCAGCTTAATGGGGACAGGGGGCCTCACTGAAGCTTTCTTT. Translating gives CASSLMGTGGLTEAFF. The chain uses TRBV7-3 and TRBJ1-1, with TRBD1 matching over 12 bases. After removal of 1 base from V and 4 bases from J, the junction contained 4 bases not matched to a gene. CDR1 and CDR2 from the germline V gene are SGHTA and FQGTGA. The CDR3 runs to 16 residues. Full variable domain (rest looked up from reference TRBV7-3 and TRBJ1-1): GAGVSQTPSNKVTEKGKYVELRCDPISGHTALYWYRQSLGQGPEFLIYFQGTGAADDSGLPNDRFFAVRPEGSVSTLKIQRTERGDSAVYLCASSLMGTGGLTEAFFGQGTRLTVV.